The entry below describes one TCR beta chain. Its specificity is unknown. This table comes from immunoSEQ multiplex PCR, and its TCRdb copy is limited to in-frame clones, with some not included. The sample lists 100,000 or so clones, over 90% occurring once. The V and J ends lost 3 bases and 6 bases respectively, with 9 bases between them. Per the germline V gene, CDR1 is DFQATT and CDR2 is SNEGSKA (reference sequence). The CDR3 covers 11 residues. The data were obtained in a study of siplizumab effects on memory and regulatory T cells. Findings and limits, study-wide: Phenotypic classification as naive or memory proved unattainable for roughly 75-97% of proliferating CD4+ or CD8+ clones. It seemed that naive T cells were more diverse than memory cells and were major contributors to the alloresponse.

The rearrangement links TRBV20-1 to TRBJ2-7; D ambiguous. The TCR sequence derives from a human donor in good health. Material: non-Treg CD4+ T cells sorted from blood. The CDR3 DNA follows: TGCAGTGCTAGTTCAGGCTTCGAGCAGTACTTC. Protein product: CSASSGFEQYF.